Below, one T cell receptor beta chain is given with its context. Its antigen is as yet unknown. The sample belongs to a study of long-term antiretroviral therapy in people with HIV. Survey-level immunoSEQ v3.0 assays were run. The data were produced by immunoSEQ multiplex PCR, yet TCRdb's version contains in-frame clones alone and is incomplete. The table shows about 15,000 clones, with approximately 80% occurring only once. Overall study results and limits: Narrower CDR3 length ranges marked HIV repertoires relative to controls.

The CDR3 has 13 residues. Trimming cost V 2 bases and J 6 bases, with 8 bases left between them. The germline gives CDR1 MNHEY, CDR2 SMNVEV (reference sequence). One or more pre-ART and two or more post-ART PBMC samples were available from each donor. The sequence was obtained from a woman aged 50 to 65 with HIV. The genes are TRBV27 and TRBJ1-5; no reliable D call. The specimen was unsorted PBMCs, collected 2.5 years before starting antiretroviral therapy. The CDR3: CASSLAEGQPQHF. As DNA, the CDR3 is TGTGCCAGCAGTTTAGCGGAAGGTCAGCCCCAGCATTTT.